Following are 5 T cell receptor beta chains from one sample sequenced in a study of T-cell reconstitution after alpha-beta-depleted transplantation in children. Unique molecular identifiers were incorporated when the TCRbeta library was constructed. Each CDR3 protein is one row after TCRdb ran MiXCR on the PCR reads. This sample has 250,000 to 350,000 distinct CDR3 sequences, with roughly 9.5% found just once. Sample: PBMCs from the stem cell graft donor, taken from the stem cell graft. The source is a human donor who donated a stem cell graft to a child with SCID.

Worth noting for this clonotype: A much larger clone sits a single nucleotide away, making a read error possible. The genes are TRBV11-2 and TRBJ1-2; weak D call: TRBD1 (6 bases). The CDR3 loop spans 13 amino acids. The germline gives CDR1 SGHAT, CDR2 FQNNGV. The CDR3 DNA is TGTGCCAGCAGTCCAGGGGTGGACTATGGCTTCACCTTC. Its protein is CASSPGVDYGFTF.

At least ten counts were recorded for this clonotype. V usage is TRBV7-8 and J usage is TRBJ1-1, with D possibly matching TRBD1 (6 bases). The CDR3 spans 14 residues. V was pared by 5 bases and J by 4 bases, with 14 bases between. From germline, CDR1 is SGHVS and CDR2 FQNEAQ. This CDR3 reads CASSPGGRGTEAFF. In DNA, the CDR3 is TGTGCCAGCAGCCCAGGCGGCAGGGGCACTGAAGCTTTCTTT.

This clonotype was counted many times. The J gene is TRBJ2-5, the V gene TRBV5-4; possible D gene TRBD1, 5 bases. Trimming removed 3 bases from V and 0 bases from J, with 6 bases in between. Germline CDR1 SGHNT, CDR2 YYREEE (reference sequence). The CDR3 is made up of 13 amino acids. This chain's CDR3 is CASSWTNQETQYF. DNA of the CDR3: TGTGCCAGCAGCTGGACAAACCAAGAGACCCAGTACTTC.

This clonotype was counted ten times or more. The rearrangement uses TRBV5-1 and TRBJ2-2; 9 positions agree with TRBD1. In germline, CDR1 is SGHRS, CDR2 YFSETQ. The CDR3 is made up of 16 amino acids. With V trimmed by 4 bases and J by 2 bases, 6 bases remained unmatched. CDR3 DNA: TGCGCCAGCAGCCCCGAGGGACAGGGAAACACCGGGGAGCTGTTTTTT. Residues: CASSPEGQGNTGELFF. Full variable domain (missing parts from reference TRBV5-1 and TRBJ2-2): KAGVTQTPRYLIKTRGQQVTLSCSPISGHRSVSWYQQTPGQGLQFLFEYFSETQRNKGNFPGRFSGRQFSNSRSEMNVSTLELGDSALYLCASSPEGQGNTGELFFGEGSRLTVL.

This chain links TRBV10-2 with TRBJ2-4, with D possibly being TRBD2 (6 bases). Trimming shortened V by 7 bases and J by 5 bases, and 21 bases separated the two germline ends. Germline-derived CDR1 and CDR2 are WSHSY and SAAADI. The CDR3 is made up of 16 amino acids. The CDR3 bases are TGCGCCAGCAAAGATGCGGGATCGGGGTTTGAAAACATTCAGTACTTC. Amino acid sequence: CASKDAGSGFENIQYF.